Listed below are T cell receptor beta chains from one sample, sequenced in a study of T cell responses to AZD1222 COVID-19 vaccine. Libraries were prepared by immunoSEQ multiplex PCR; TCRdb keeps only in-frame clonotypes and omits some of them. The sample contains 100,000 to 150,000 clones, 85% to 90% of which appear only once. The sample was peripheral blood, taken 28 days after the second AZD1222 dose. These receptors originate from an adult who received the AZD1222 COVID-19 vaccine. Each CDR3 is given with its conserved first and last residue. The D gene is left open where the match is weak. A row's size may be missing; if present it is once, few, many or a size class.

CDR3 DNA: TGTGCCAGCAGCAGAGGGACAGGGACCACAGATACGCAGTATTTT
CDR3 protein: CASSRGTGTTDTQYF
J gene: TRBJ2-3
V gene: TRBV11-2
clone size: -
D gene: TRBD1

CDR3 DNA: TGTGCCAGCAGTTTCATAGCGGGAGGAGGCGAGACCCAGTACTTC
CDR3 protein: CASSFIAGGGETQYF
J gene: TRBJ2-5
V gene: TRBV6-5
clone size: -
D gene: TRBD2

CDR3 DNA: TGTGCCTGGAGTGTACGCGGGGGCTATGGCTACACCTTC
CDR3 protein: CAWSVRGGYGYTF
J gene: TRBJ1-2
V gene: TRBV30
clone size: -
D gene: -

CDR3 DNA: TGTGCCAGCAGCTTAGGTTACTCGGGATACGAGCAGTACTTC
CDR3 protein: CASSLGYSGYEQYF
J gene: TRBJ2-7
V gene: TRBV11-2
clone size: -
D gene: -

CDR3 DNA: TGTGCCAGCTCACTAGGGCCGGGACAGGGTACCGAAGCTTTCTTT
CDR3 protein: CASSLGPGQGTEAFF
J gene: TRBJ1-1
V gene: TRBV18
clone size: -
D gene: TRBD1

CDR3 DNA: TGTGCCAGCAGTTCGGGTCGGCGGCCAAACACCATATATTTT
CDR3 protein: CASSSGRRPNTIYF
J gene: TRBJ1-3
V gene: TRBV28
clone size: -
D gene: -

CDR3 DNA: TGTGCCAGCAGCCCTCCGGGACAGGGATACCAAGAGACCCAGTACTTC
CDR3 protein: CASSPPGQGYQETQYF
J gene: TRBJ2-5
V gene: TRBV7-8
clone size: -
D gene: TRBD1

CDR3 DNA: TGCAGTGCTCCGAGGGGTGGAGGCTACACCTTC
CDR3 protein: CSAPRGGGYTF
J gene: TRBJ1-2
V gene: TRBV20-1
clone size: -
D gene: -

CDR3 DNA: TGTGCCAGCAGTCTGGGGAACTATGGCTACACCTTC
CDR3 protein: CASSLGNYGYTF
J gene: TRBJ1-2
V gene: TRBV5-4
clone size: -
D gene: -

CDR3 DNA: TGTGCCAGCAGCACCGCGGGACGGTCTGACGAGCAGTACTTC
CDR3 protein: CASSTAGRSDEQYF
J gene: TRBJ2-7
V gene: TRBV9
clone size: once
D gene: -

CDR3 DNA: TGCAGCGTCCAAAACAGGTCTAGCAATCAGCCCCAGCATTTT
CDR3 protein: CSVQNRSSNQPQHF
J gene: TRBJ1-5
V gene: TRBV29-1
clone size: -
D gene: -

CDR3 DNA: TGTGCCACCAGTGACCAACAGGGGCCCTCCTACAATGAGCAGTTCTTC
CDR3 protein: CATSDQQGPSYNEQFF
J gene: TRBJ2-1
V gene: TRBV24-1
clone size: -
D gene: TRBD1

CDR3 DNA: TGCGCCAGCAGCTTTGGGTTTGGAAACACCATATATTTT
CDR3 protein: CASSFGFGNTIYF
J gene: TRBJ1-3
V gene: TRBV5-1
clone size: -
D gene: -

CDR3 DNA: TGTGCCAGCAGCTTGGCGGGAGGGGGCCCCGGAGGATTGGGCTACACCTTC
CDR3 protein: CASSLAGGGPGGLGYTF
J gene: TRBJ1-2
V gene: TRBV5-4
clone size: -
D gene: TRBD1

CDR3 DNA: TGTGCCAGTAGTATCTGGTCTGGACTTGACTACAATGAGCAGTTCTTC
CDR3 protein: CASSIWSGLDYNEQFF
J gene: TRBJ2-1
V gene: TRBV19
clone size: -
D gene: -

CDR3 DNA: TGTGCCAGCTCAGGACAGGGGGGAATCTACGAGCAGTACTTC
CDR3 protein: CASSGQGGIYEQYF
J gene: TRBJ2-7
V gene: TRBV18
clone size: -
D gene: TRBD1

CDR3 DNA: TGTGCCAGCAGTTATATCAGCGGGGACGAGCAGTACTTC
CDR3 protein: CASSYISGDEQYF
J gene: TRBJ2-7
V gene: TRBV27
clone size: -
D gene: TRBD2

CDR3 DNA: TGTGCCAGTAGTCAGACTAGCGGGGGGTCACTAGCCAAAAACATTCAGTACTTC
CDR3 protein: CASSQTSGGSLAKNIQYF
J gene: TRBJ2-4
V gene: TRBV19
clone size: once
D gene: TRBD2

CDR3 DNA: TGTGCCAGCAGCGCCATAGCGGGGGGGCTCCACGAGCAGTACTTC
CDR3 protein: CASSAIAGGLHEQYF
J gene: TRBJ2-7
V gene: TRBV7-6
clone size: -
D gene: TRBD2

CDR3 DNA: TGTGCCAGCAGTGATTGGGGTGACACTGACTACGAGCAGTACTTC
CDR3 protein: CASSDWGDTDYEQYF
J gene: TRBJ2-7
V gene: TRBV6-1
clone size: -
D gene: -

CDR3 DNA: TGTGCCAGCAGCCAAGATGAAACTAGCGGGGGGCCCTACGAGCAGTACTTC
CDR3 protein: CASSQDETSGGPYEQYF
J gene: TRBJ2-7
V gene: TRBV3-1/TRBV3-2
clone size: -
D gene: TRBD2

CDR3 DNA: TGTGCCAGCAGAGATTGGGGGGGCCGGAATTCACCCCTCCACTTT
CDR3 protein: CASRDWGGRNSPLHF
J gene: TRBJ1-6
V gene: TRBV6-5
clone size: -
D gene: -

CDR3 DNA: TGTGCCAGCAGCCTGCTGGGACACCTACTCTCTGGGGCCAACGTCCTGACTTTC
CDR3 protein: CASSLLGHLLSGANVLTF
J gene: TRBJ2-6
V gene: TRBV3-1/TRBV3-2
clone size: -
D gene: -

CDR3 DNA: TGCAGCGTTAAGGGTCCTAGATTTGAGCAGTTCTTC
CDR3 protein: CSVKGPRFEQFF
J gene: TRBJ2-1
V gene: TRBV29-1
clone size: -
D gene: -

CDR3 DNA: TGTGCCAGCAGTACATGGACAGGCTACGAGCAGTACTTC
CDR3 protein: CASSTWTGYEQYF
J gene: TRBJ2-7
V gene: TRBV6-5
clone size: -
D gene: TRBD1

CDR3 DNA: TGTGCCAGCAGCTTACGAGCCAGCTCCTCTGGAAACACCATATATTTT
CDR3 protein: CASSLRASSSGNTIYF
J gene: TRBJ1-3
V gene: TRBV7-6
clone size: -
D gene: -

CDR3 DNA: TGTGCCAGCAGTTTAAGGACAGGCGACTCCTACGAGCAGTACTTC
CDR3 protein: CASSLRTGDSYEQYF
J gene: TRBJ2-7
V gene: TRBV28
clone size: -
D gene: TRBD1

CDR3 DNA: TGTGCCAGCAGCGAACAGGGGGCGAACACTGAAGCTTTCTTT
CDR3 protein: CASSEQGANTEAFF
J gene: TRBJ1-1
V gene: TRBV7-6
clone size: -
D gene: TRBD1

CDR3 DNA: TGTGCCAGCAGCCAAGTGGGGGAAGGAAAACTGTTTTTT
CDR3 protein: CASSQVGEGKLFF
J gene: TRBJ1-4
V gene: TRBV3-1/TRBV3-2
clone size: -
D gene: -

CDR3 DNA: TGCAGCGTTTATCGACAGGGGAAAGCTTTCTTT
CDR3 protein: CSVYRQGKAFF
J gene: TRBJ1-1
V gene: TRBV29-1
clone size: -
D gene: TRBD1

CDR3 DNA: TGTGCCAGCAGTTTTGAGGACAGGGTCCACAATGAGCAGTTCTTC
CDR3 protein: CASSFEDRVHNEQFF
J gene: TRBJ2-1
V gene: TRBV28
clone size: -
D gene: TRBD1

CDR3 DNA: TGCGCCAGCAGCTTGGAACACCACACTGAAGCTTTCTTT
CDR3 protein: CASSLEHHTEAFF
J gene: TRBJ1-1
V gene: TRBV5-1
clone size: once
D gene: -

CDR3 DNA: TGCGCCAGCAGCCAACCAGGGTTCTCTGGGGCCAACGTCCTGACTTTC
CDR3 protein: CASSQPGFSGANVLTF
J gene: TRBJ2-6
V gene: TRBV4-3
clone size: -
D gene: -

CDR3 DNA: TGTGCCAGTAGGCGTTCGGGGGAGAACGGGCCCCAGCATTTT
CDR3 protein: CASRRSGENGPQHF
J gene: TRBJ1-5
V gene: TRBV19
clone size: -
D gene: -

CDR3 DNA: TGTGCCAGTAGTCCCTGGGGGACAGTAGCGGGAGGGAGGATTTACGAGCAGTACTTC
CDR3 protein: CASSPWGTVAGGRIYEQYF
J gene: TRBJ2-7
V gene: TRBV19
clone size: -
D gene: TRBD2

CDR3 DNA: TGTGCCAGCAGCGACAGGGGGCGGGACTCCTACGAGCAGTACTTC
CDR3 protein: CASSDRGRDSYEQYF
J gene: TRBJ2-7
V gene: TRBV2
clone size: -
D gene: TRBD1

CDR3 DNA: TGTGCCAGCTCTACCAGGGGGACAGTGAACACCGGGGAGCTGTTTTTT
CDR3 protein: CASSTRGTVNTGELFF
J gene: TRBJ2-2
V gene: TRBV18
clone size: -
D gene: TRBD1

CDR3 DNA: TGTGCCAGCAGCTTAGACTTAGCCCTATCGGGTGGCTACACCTTC
CDR3 protein: CASSLDLALSGGYTF
J gene: TRBJ1-2
V gene: TRBV11-2
clone size: -
D gene: -

CDR3 DNA: TGTGCCAGCGGCATCACAGGGTGGGCAGATACGCAGTATTTT
CDR3 protein: CASGITGWADTQYF
J gene: TRBJ2-3
V gene: TRBV11-3
clone size: -
D gene: -

CDR3 DNA: TGTGCCAGCAGTTACTCAGGGGTCCTCGATTCACCCCTCCACTTT
CDR3 protein: CASSYSGVLDSPLHF
J gene: TRBJ1-6
V gene: TRBV6-5
clone size: -
D gene: -

CDR3 DNA: TGCGCCAGCAGCTTGGGATTAGGGGGGCCGGGGAGTGGCTACACCTTC
CDR3 protein: CASSLGLGGPGSGYTF
J gene: TRBJ1-2
V gene: TRBV5-1
clone size: -
D gene: -

CDR3 DNA: TGTGCCAGCAGTGACTCGGGACGGAGTAATTCACCCCTCCACTTT
CDR3 protein: CASSDSGRSNSPLHF
J gene: TRBJ1-6
V gene: TRBV11-3
clone size: -
D gene: -

CDR3 DNA: TGTGCCAGGCCCTGGACAGGGGTGATCCCCTCCTACGAGCAGTACTTC
CDR3 protein: CARPWTGVIPSYEQYF
J gene: TRBJ2-7
V gene: TRBV25-1
clone size: -
D gene: TRBD1

CDR3 DNA: TGCGCCAGCAGCCCCCAGGGGGCCGGCTCTGGAAACACCATATATTTT
CDR3 protein: CASSPQGAGSGNTIYF
J gene: TRBJ1-3
V gene: TRBV5-1
clone size: -
D gene: TRBD1

CDR3 DNA: TGTGCCAGCAGCTTAGACCTCAAAGCGGCCAATTCACCCCTCCACTTT
CDR3 protein: CASSLDLKAANSPLHF
J gene: TRBJ1-6
V gene: TRBV7-9
clone size: -
D gene: -

CDR3 DNA: TGTGCCAGCAGTTTATCCGGACTAGCGGTCAGCTCCTACAATGAGCAGTTCTTC
CDR3 protein: CASSLSGLAVSSYNEQFF
J gene: TRBJ2-1
V gene: TRBV28
clone size: once
D gene: TRBD2

CDR3 DNA: TGTGCCAGTAGCCCTTTTCTAGCGGCGGCCTACGAGCAGTACTTC
CDR3 protein: CASSPFLAAAYEQYF
J gene: TRBJ2-7
V gene: TRBV19
clone size: -
D gene: TRBD2

CDR3 DNA: TGTGCCAGCAGCTGGTCTGTCACAGATACGCAGTATTTT
CDR3 protein: CASSWSVTDTQYF
J gene: TRBJ2-3
V gene: TRBV27
clone size: -
D gene: -

CDR3 DNA: TGTGCCAGCAGTTCTCACGGGGGGGGCCCCTATGGCTACACCTTC
CDR3 protein: CASSSHGGGPYGYTF
J gene: TRBJ1-2
V gene: TRBV4-2
clone size: -
D gene: -

CDR3 DNA: TGTGCCAGCAGTTACGACAGGGAGAGGTCCTATAATTCACCCCTCCACTTT
CDR3 protein: CASSYDRERSYNSPLHF
J gene: TRBJ1-6
V gene: TRBV6-2/TRBV6-3
clone size: -
D gene: TRBD1

CDR3 DNA: TGTGCCAGCACAAGACAGGGATCCTCCTACGAGCAGTACTTC
CDR3 protein: CASTRQGSSYEQYF
J gene: TRBJ2-7
V gene: TRBV3-1/TRBV3-2
clone size: few
D gene: TRBD1

CDR3 DNA: TGTGCCAGCAGTCCGGACAGAGCCTACAATGAGCAGTTCTTC
CDR3 protein: CASSPDRAYNEQFF
J gene: TRBJ2-1
V gene: TRBV28
clone size: once
D gene: -

CDR3 DNA: TGCGCCAGCAGCGTCGGGACAGCGGATCAGCCCCAGCATTTT
CDR3 protein: CASSVGTADQPQHF
J gene: TRBJ1-5
V gene: TRBV5-1
clone size: once
D gene: TRBD1

CDR3 DNA: TGTGCCAGCAGTAACTTTTTAGCCAAAAACATTCAGTACTTC
CDR3 protein: CASSNFLAKNIQYF
J gene: TRBJ2-4
V gene: TRBV28
clone size: -
D gene: -

CDR3 DNA: TGCAGTGCTAGTGAGGGGGCCAGTGAAAAACTGTTTTTT
CDR3 protein: CSASEGASEKLFF
J gene: TRBJ1-4
V gene: TRBV20-1
clone size: -
D gene: TRBD1

CDR3 DNA: TGTGCCAGCAGCCGGACTAGCGGGACCCCCTACGAGCAGTACTTC
CDR3 protein: CASSRTSGTPYEQYF
J gene: TRBJ2-7
V gene: TRBV28
clone size: -
D gene: TRBD2

CDR3 DNA: TGCGCCAGCAGTCTAGAAAAGAATCCCTACGAGCAGTACTTC
CDR3 protein: CASSLEKNPYEQYF
J gene: TRBJ2-7
V gene: TRBV23-1
clone size: -
D gene: -

CDR3 DNA: TGTGCCAGCAGCTCTCAACCGGGGCTAGCGGGAACCAATGAGCAGTTCTTC
CDR3 protein: CASSSQPGLAGTNEQFF
J gene: TRBJ2-1
V gene: TRBV7-2
clone size: -
D gene: TRBD2

CDR3 DNA: TGTGCCAGCAGTTCGGGGTTGAATCAGCCCCAGCATTTT
CDR3 protein: CASSSGLNQPQHF
J gene: TRBJ1-5
V gene: TRBV12-3/TRBV12-4
clone size: few
D gene: -

CDR3 DNA: TGTGCCAGCAGTTTATGGAGCCAAGAGACCCAGTACTTC
CDR3 protein: CASSLWSQETQYF
J gene: TRBJ2-5
V gene: TRBV28
clone size: -
D gene: -